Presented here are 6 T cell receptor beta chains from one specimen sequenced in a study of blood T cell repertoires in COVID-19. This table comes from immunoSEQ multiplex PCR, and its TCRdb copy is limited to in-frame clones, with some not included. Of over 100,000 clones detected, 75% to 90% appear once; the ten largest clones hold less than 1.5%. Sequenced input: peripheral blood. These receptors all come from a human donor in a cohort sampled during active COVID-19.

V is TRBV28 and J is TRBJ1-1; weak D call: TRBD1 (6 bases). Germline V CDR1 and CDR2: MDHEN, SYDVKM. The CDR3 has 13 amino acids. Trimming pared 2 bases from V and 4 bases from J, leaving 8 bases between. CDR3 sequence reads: CASSLRGGTEAFF. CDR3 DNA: TGTGCCAGCAGTTTAAGAGGGGGCACTGAAGCTTTCTTT.

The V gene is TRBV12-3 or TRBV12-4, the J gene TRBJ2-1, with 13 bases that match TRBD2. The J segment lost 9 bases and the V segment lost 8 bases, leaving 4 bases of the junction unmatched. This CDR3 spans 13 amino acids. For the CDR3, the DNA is TGTGCCAGCGGGACTAGCGGGATTGGTGAGCAGTTCTTC. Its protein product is CASGTSGIGEQFF.

The CDR3 DNA follows: TGTGCCAGCAGACAGGGGGGGGCCTTGGGCACTGAAGCTTTCTTT. Translated, it gives CASRQGGALGTEAFF. V usage is TRBV5-4 and J usage is TRBJ1-1; 8 bases are a match to TRBD1. CDR1 SGHNT and CDR2 YYREEE come from the germline V gene (reference sequence). After removal of 5 bases from V and 4 bases from J, the junction contained 10 bases not matched to a gene. The CDR3 is made up of 15 amino acids.

The CDR3, as DNA: TGTGCCAGCAGCCAAGGGCCAGGGTATGGCTACACCTTC. Amino acid sequence: CASSQGPGYGYTF. This sequence joins TRBV14 and TRBJ1-2; D is perhaps TRBD1 (5 bases). CDR3 length equals 13 residues. V was pared by 1 base and J by 5 bases, with 8 bases between. The V gene's germline CDR1 is SGHDN and CDR2 FVKESK. Variable domain in full (rest from reference TRBV14 and TRBJ1-2): EAGVTQFPSHSVIEKGQTVTLRCDPISGHDNLYWYRRVMGKEIKFLLHFVKESKQDESGMPNNRFLAERTGGTYSTLKVQPAELEDSGVYFCASSQGPGYGYTFGSGTRLTVV.

The CDR3: CASSQGPYNEQFF. The CDR3 bases are TGTGCCAGCAGTCAGGGTCCCTACAATGAGCAGTTCTTC. The chain has TRBV12-3 or TRBV12-4 and TRBJ2-1; D is perhaps TRBD1 (5 bases). V shed 5 bases and J shed 2 bases, with 7 bases lying between them. This CDR3 comprises 13 residues.

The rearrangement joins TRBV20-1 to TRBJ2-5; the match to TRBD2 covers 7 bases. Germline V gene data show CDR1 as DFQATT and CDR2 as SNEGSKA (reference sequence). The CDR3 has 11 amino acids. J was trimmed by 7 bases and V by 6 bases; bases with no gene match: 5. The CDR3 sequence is CSAGLGLTQYF. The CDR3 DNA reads TGCAGTGCAGGACTAGGTTTGACCCAGTACTTC.